Below are 31 T cell receptor beta chains sequenced from a single sample in a study of cytomegalovirus exposure and HLA in healthy donors. PCR involved 60 Vbeta and 13 Jbeta primers. Clones were sequenced by immunoSEQ multiplex PCR, and TCRdb holds only the in-frame ones, with some missing. Of 110,000 or so clones in the sample, 12% were seen once. The source material was PBMCs. The receptors derive from a middle-aged man in good health and CMV-seropositive.

This clone has a handful of counts. The rearrangement uses TRBV14 and TRBJ1-1; possible D gene TRBD1, 5 bases. This CDR3 comprises 18 residues. CDR1 and CDR2 from the germline V gene are SGHDN and FVKESK. V was cut by 0 bases and J by 1 base, with 18 bases left in between. CDR3 sequence: CASSQDKILTVGNTEAFF. CDR3 bases: TGTGCCAGCAGCCAAGATAAGATTCTGACAGTCGGGAACACTGAAGCTTTCTTT.

This clone was counted only a few times. The chain carries TRBV25-1 and TRBJ2-5; D unresolved. CDR1 is MGHDK and CDR2 is SYGVNS in the germline V gene. Deletions cut 0 bases from V and 0 bases from J, with 11 bases between. The CDR3 has 16 amino acids. CDR3 residues: CASSEYRGQYQETQYF. CDR3 coding DNA: TGTGCCAGCAGTGAATATCGAGGCCAGTACCAAGAGACCCAGTACTTC.

This clone was seen a handful of times. This rearrangement joins TRBV6-1 to TRBJ2-1; possibly TRBD2 for D (6 bases). Germline V gives CDR1 MNHNS, CDR2 SASEGT. The V and J ends lost 4 bases and 6 bases respectively, with 13 bases between them. CDR3 size: 14 residues. Here the CDR3 reads CASSAGTQANEQFF. The DNA for the CDR3 is TGTGCCAGCAGTGCCGGGACTCAAGCCAATGAGCAGTTCTTC.

The V gene is TRBV7-2, the J gene TRBJ2-7; 10 bases align to TRBD2. Germline V lookup: CDR1 SGHTA, CDR2 FQGNSA. The CDR3 sequence is 15 residues long. V dropped 2 bases and J dropped 4; count of bases not matched to a gene: 5. In DNA form, the CDR3 reads TGTGCCAGCAGCTTAAAAGCGGGAGGGCATTACGAGCAGTACTTC. Encoded protein: CASSLKAGGHYEQYF. The variable domain in full, completed from reference TRBV7-2 and TRBJ2-7, reads GAGVSQSPSNKVTEKGKDVELRCDPISGHTALYWYRQSLGQGLEFLIYFQGNSAPDKSGLPSDRFSAERTGGSVSTLTIQRTQQEDSAVYLCASSLKAGGHYEQYFGPGTRLTVT.

This clone was counted a few times. The rearrangement uses TRBV11-2 and TRBJ2-7; 10 bases fit TRBD2. V shed 8 bases, J shed 2 bases, and the junction held 9 bases outside the gene matches. There are 15 residues in the CDR3. Germline loops: CDR1 SGHAT, CDR2 FQNNGV. The CDR3 sequence is CASSLRLAGTYEQYF. Written as DNA, the CDR3 is TGTGCCAGCTCCCTACGACTAGCGGGCACCTACGAGCAGTACTTC.

This clone was seen more than once but under ten times. This chain uses TRBV5-1 with TRBJ2-3, with D maybe TRBD2 (6 bases). This CDR3 is built from 14 residues. Germline CDR1 is SGHRS and CDR2 is YFSETQ. Between the trimmed V and J ends, which lost 2 bases and 0 bases, there was a span of 7 bases. The CDR3 region is CASSFGTSTDTQYF. The CDR3 region has the DNA TGCGCCAGCAGCTTCGGGACTAGCACAGATACGCAGTATTTT.

A few counts support this clone. This sequence joins TRBV15 and TRBJ2-7, with 13 nucleotides matching TRBD2. CDR3 length: 15 amino acids. V lost 5 bases and J lost 5; bases outside the gene matches: 6. From germline, CDR1 is LNHNV and CDR2 YYDKDF (reference sequence). DNA for the CDR3: TGTGCCACCAGCTCCCGACTAGCGGGAGGTCACGAGCAGTACTTC. This codes for CATSSRLAGGHEQYF.

This clone was recorded a few times. The genes are TRBV2 and TRBJ2-2; D gene uncertain. The CDR3 consists of 14 residues. V dropped 8 bases and J dropped 3 bases, with 13 bases sitting between them. Germline CDR1 is SNHLY and CDR2 is FYNNEI. The CDR3 reads CASLFRLDTGELFF. CDR3 nucleotide sequence: TGTGCCAGCTTGTTTAGGCTAGACACCGGGGAGCTGTTTTTT.

Only a few counts were recorded for this clone. The J gene is TRBJ1-5, the V gene TRBV6-1; D may be TRBD1 (5 bases). Germline values: CDR1 MNHNS, CDR2 SASEGT. V was clipped by 8 bases and J by 7 bases, with 15 bases between them. This CDR3 is built from 13 residues. For the CDR3, the DNA is TGTGCCAGCTTAGACAGAGCGGGGCAGCCCCAGCATTTT. Its translation: CASLDRAGQPQHF.

This clone was counted between two and nine times. J is TRBJ1-2 and V is TRBV28; tentative D call: TRBD1 (6 bases). V was pared by 2 bases and J by 1 base, with 11 bases between. This CDR3 spans 15 amino acids. Germline CDR1 MDHEN, CDR2 SYDVKM. CDR3 residues: CASSLGQSVNYGYTF. CDR3 DNA: TGTGCCAGCAGTTTAGGACAGAGTGTTAACTATGGCTACACCTTC.

This clone was picked up a small number of times. The chain uses TRBV13 and TRBJ2-5, with 11 positions matching TRBD1. The CDR3 is made up of 14 amino acids. V trimming: 5 bases; J trimming: 11 bases; junction bases outside the gene matches: 10. The V gene's germline CDR1 is PRHDT and CDR2 FYEKMQ (reference sequence). The CDR3 DNA is TGTGCCAGCAGCCGGGGACAGGGGGTAAGAGAGCAGTACTTC. Translation: CASSRGQGVREQYF.

DNA for the CDR3: TGCGCCAGCAGCTTGGGGGGACAGAACACTGAAGCTTTCTTT. Translating gives CASSLGGQNTEAFF. The chain combines TRBV5-1 with TRBJ1-1; D perhaps matches TRBD1 (6 bases). V was cut by 0 bases and J by 1 base, with 7 bases left in between. There are 14 residues in the CDR3. CDR1 is SGHRS and CDR2 is YFSETQ in the germline V gene.

The chain links TRBV27 to TRBJ2-3; possible D gene TRBD2, 6 bases. V gave up 1 base and J gave up 4 bases, with 12 bases separating them. The germline V gene has CDR1 MNHEY and CDR2 SMNVEV (reference sequence). The CDR3 is made up of 15 amino acids. For the CDR3, the DNA is TGTGCCAGCAGTTTATACGGGAGTAACCCAGATACGCAGTATTTT. Residues: CASSLYGSNPDTQYF.

The chain joins TRBV6-1 to TRBJ2-1, with TRBD2 matching 13 bases. Germline V gives CDR1 MNHNS, CDR2 SASEGT. V lost 4 bases and J lost 1; bases outside the gene matches: 10. CDR3 length: 19 amino acids. DNA of the CDR3: TGTGCCAGCAGTGGGGGTCGGACTAGCGGGAGAGGTTCCTACAATGAGCAGTTCTTC. Protein product: CASSGGRTSGRGSYNEQFF.

The chain has TRBV7-2 and TRBJ2-7; unclear D gene. Trimming cost V 0 bases and J 2 bases, with 14 bases left between them. Germline lookup yields CDR1 SGHTA and CDR2 FQGNSA. This CDR3 comprises 16 residues. The CDR3 protein is CASSLALQGGAYEQYF. Written as DNA, the CDR3 is TGTGCCAGCAGCTTAGCGCTACAAGGCGGAGCCTACGAGCAGTACTTC.

This clone was counted between two and nine times. This chain joins TRBV5-8 and TRBJ1-2; D perhaps matches TRBD1 (5 bases). The germline V gene has CDR1 SGHTS and CDR2 YDEGEE. This CDR3 has 14 amino acids. V lost 4 bases, J lost 4 bases, and 14 bases lay in between. The CDR3 DNA is TGTGCCAGCAGCCTCCATCAGGGCCCCTATGGCTACACCTTC. Its protein is CASSLHQGPYGYTF.

This clone has a handful of counts. The genes are TRBV6-5 and TRBJ2-3, with 7 bases aligning to TRBD2. V was clipped by 7 bases and J by 2 bases; unmatched bases: 3. CDR1 MNHEY and CDR2 SVGAGI come from the germline V gene. The CDR3 extends over 13 amino acids. CDR3 in amino acids: CASMAGVTDTQYF. The CDR3 region has the DNA TGTGCCAGCATGGCGGGGGTCACAGATACGCAGTATTTT.

This clone was picked up a small number of times. The V call is TRBV15, the J call TRBJ1-1; D remains unclear. V shed 0 bases and J shed 0 bases, with 11 bases lying between them. This CDR3 has 16 residues. Germline values: CDR1 LNHNV, CDR2 YYDKDF (reference sequence). The DNA for the CDR3 is TGTGCCACCAGCAGAGATAGTAACAGCATGAACACTGAAGCTTTCTTT. Residues: CATSRDSNSMNTEAFF.

The chain couples TRBV7-8 to TRBJ2-5; 9 nucleotides line up with TRBD1. The ends lost 5 bases at V and 0 bases at J; junction bases unmatched: 10. Germline V lookup: CDR1 SGHVS, CDR2 FQNEAQ. This CDR3 is 17 amino acids long. The CDR3 nucleotides are TGTGCCAGCAGCCCCGAGGCGGGACAGGGCCACCAAGAGACCCAGTACTTC. The encoded protein is CASSPEAGQGHQETQYF.

This clone has just a few counts. The chain is built from TRBV6-1 and TRBJ2-5; D might be TRBD1 (5 bases). The CDR3 loop spans 15 amino acids. Germline CDR1 is MNHNS and CDR2 is SASEGT. Trimming cost V 2 bases and J 1 base, with 11 bases left between them. The CDR3 DNA reads TGTGCCAGCAGTGAAATGGCAGGGCGCCAAGAGACCCAGTACTTC. Amino acid sequence: CASSEMAGRQETQYF.

The sample holds a few counts of this clone. The genes are TRBV19 and TRBJ2-7; TRBD1 is a possible D gene (6 bases). CDR1 and CDR2 (germline): LNHDA, SQIVND (reference sequence). Trimming left V 4 bases short and J 0 bases short, with 10 bases between. The CDR3 extends over 14 amino acids. The CDR3 region is CASSRDTSSYEQYF. The CDR3 DNA is TGTGCCAGTAGTAGGGACACTAGCTCCTACGAGCAGTACTTC.

CDR3 nucleotide sequence: TGTGCCAGCAGCTTCAATCCCAGCGGGAGCATCAACAATGAGCAGTTCTTC. It specifies CASSFNPSGSINNEQFF. The chain carries TRBV5-6 and TRBJ2-1; 8 bases fit TRBD2. This CDR3 spans 17 amino acids. Per germline, CDR1 SGHDT and CDR2 YYEEEE. After removal of 2 bases from V and 5 bases from J, the junction contained 12 bases not matched to a gene.

This clone was detected a few times. The chain joins TRBV9 to TRBJ2-3; 12 bases fit TRBD2. The V gene's germline CDR1 is SGDLS and CDR2 YYNGEE. The CDR3 spans 16 residues. Germline trimming cut 3 bases from V and 4 bases from J; bases unmatched to any gene: 6. The CDR3 DNA sequence: TGTGCCAGCAGCGCGACTAGCGGGAGCGCCGCAGATACGCAGTATTTT. Its translation: CASSATSGSAADTQYF. Looking up the rest from reference TRBV9 and TRBJ2-3 gives the full variable domain: DSGVTQTPKHLITATGQRVTLRCSPRSGDLSVYWYQQSLDQGLQFLIQYYNGEERAKGNILERFSAQQFPDLHSELNLSSLELGDSALYFCASSATSGSAADTQYFGPGTRLTVL.

This clone was observed a few times. This chain connects TRBV18 to TRBJ1-2, with D maybe TRBD1 (6 bases). Trimming took off 3 bases at V and 7 bases at J, with 12 bases between the two ends. This CDR3 contains 13 residues. Germline V lookup: CDR1 KGHSH, CDR2 LQKENI. Here the CDR3 DNA reads TGTGCCAGCTCACCTCAGGGGCTGGCTGGCTACACCTTC. This codes for CASSPQGLAGYTF.

The J gene is TRBJ2-5, the V gene TRBV7-2, with no clear D. V lost 3 bases and J lost 1, with 6 bases in between. The CDR3 contains 13 residues. Germline loops: CDR1 SGHTA, CDR2 FQGNSA. CDR3 DNA sequence: TGTGCCAGCAGCTTCACAGTCCAAGAGACCCAGTACTTC. Residues: CASSFTVQETQYF.

This clone appeared a few times. This chain connects TRBV2 to TRBJ2-2; D possibly corresponds to TRBD2 (6 bases). Trimming took off 1 base at V and 5 bases at J, with 8 bases between the two ends. The CDR3 is 14 amino acids. Germline V gene lookup returns CDR1 SNHLY and CDR2 FYNNEI. In DNA, the CDR3 is TGTGCCAGCAGTGAAGTAGGAGGGACCGGGGAGCTGTTTTTT. It is translated as CASSEVGGTGELFF.

There are a few counts of this clone. This rearrangement joins TRBV30 to TRBJ2-7; TRBD2 matches 9 bases. This CDR3 region has 12 residues. V shed 4 bases and J 4 bases; nucleotides not matched to a gene: 2. Germline-derived CDR1 and CDR2 are GTSNPN and SVGIG (reference sequence). CDR3 nucleotides: TGTGCCTGGACTAGCGGGAAATACGAGCAGTACTTC. This encodes CAWTSGKYEQYF.

This chain links TRBV27 with TRBJ2-3; D may be TRBD2 (6 bases). This CDR3 is built from 17 residues. Germline-derived CDR1 and CDR2 are MNHEY and SMNVEV (reference sequence). V lost 6 bases and J lost 6, with 25 bases in between. The CDR3, as DNA: TGTGCCAGCAGACGCCAGGCTTCCGGGACTTCTTCTGATACGCAGTATTTT. This sequence encodes CASRRQASGTSSDTQYF.

This clone has more than one count but fewer than ten. This chain connects TRBV5-1 to TRBJ2-3, with 7 nucleotides matching TRBD2. This CDR3 has 15 amino acids. J was trimmed by 3 bases and V by 0 bases; bases with no gene match: 4. The V gene's germline CDR1 is SGHRS and CDR2 YFSETQ. CDR3 residues: CASSLGLAETDTQYF. The CDR3 DNA reads as TGCGCCAGCAGCTTGGGGCTAGCGGAAACAGATACGCAGTATTTT. The full variable domain, completed using reference TRBV5-1 and TRBJ2-3, is KAGVTQTPRYLIKTRGQQVTLSCSPISGHRSVSWYQQTPGQGLQFLFEYFSETQRNKGNFPGRFSGRQFSNSRSEMNVSTLELGDSALYLCASSLGLAETDTQYFGPGTRLTVL.

The V call is TRBV21-1, the J call TRBJ2-7; the table's D call, TRBD2, was not checked against the DNA. TRBV21-1 is termed a pseudogene. The CDR3 loop spans 19 amino acids. CDR3 coding DNA: TGTGCCAGCAGCAAAGTAATCGGGACTAGCGGGGAACTCCTGGACGAGCAGTACTTC. This codes for CASSKVIGTSGELLDEQYF.

This clone was seen a few times. V is TRBV18 and J is TRBJ2-3; maybe TRBD2 (6 bases). Germline V gene sequence: CDR1 KGHSH, CDR2 LQKENI. This CDR3 has 14 residues. The germline V and J ends were trimmed by 3 bases and 0 bases, with 7 bases remaining between them. CDR3 in amino acids: CASSPGTSTDTQYF. The CDR3 DNA is TGTGCCAGCTCACCCGGGACTAGCACAGATACGCAGTATTTT.